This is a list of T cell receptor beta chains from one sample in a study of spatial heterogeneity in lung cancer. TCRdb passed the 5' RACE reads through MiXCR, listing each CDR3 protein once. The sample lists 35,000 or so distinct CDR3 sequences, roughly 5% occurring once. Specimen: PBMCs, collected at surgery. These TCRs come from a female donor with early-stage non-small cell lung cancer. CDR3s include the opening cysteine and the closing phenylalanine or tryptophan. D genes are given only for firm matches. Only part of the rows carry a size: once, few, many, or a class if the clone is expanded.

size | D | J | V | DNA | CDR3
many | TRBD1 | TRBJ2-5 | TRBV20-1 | TGCAGTGCGCCAACAGGGGGTCACTACCAAGAGACCCAGTACTTC | CSAPTGGHYQETQYF
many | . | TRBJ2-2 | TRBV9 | TGTGCCAGCAGCCCTGGAGAGGGGCCCACCGGGGAGCTGTTTTTT | CASSPGEGPTGELFF
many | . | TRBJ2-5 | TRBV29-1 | TGCAGCGTTGGTGGGTCGGTGCAAGAGACCCAGTACTTC | CSVGGSVQETQYF
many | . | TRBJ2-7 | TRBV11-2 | TGTGCCAGCAGCTCGTTGGGGCGGAGAATGGAGCAGTACTTC | CASSSLGRRMEQYF
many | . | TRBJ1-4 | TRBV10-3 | TGTGCCATCAGTGAGTCAGGGGTAGCGTCTGAAAAACTGTTTTTT | CAISESGVASEKLFF
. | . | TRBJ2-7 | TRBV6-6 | TGTGCCAGCAGCCCGGTAAGCCACGAGCAGTACTTC | CASSPVSHEQYF
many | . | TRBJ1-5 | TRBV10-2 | TGCGCCAGCTCGGAGAACAGGGCCCAGCAGCCCCAGCATTTT | CASSENRAQQPQHF
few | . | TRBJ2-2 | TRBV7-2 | TGTGCCAGCAGCCCGGGGGGCGGGAGAGTCACCGGGGAGCTGTTTTTT | CASSPGGGRVTGELFF
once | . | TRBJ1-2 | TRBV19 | TGTGCCAGTAGTCTGGGCGGGGACTATGGCTACACCTTC | CASSLGGDYGYTF
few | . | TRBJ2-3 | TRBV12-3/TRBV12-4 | TGTGCCAGCAGTACTAGCACAGATACGCAGTATTTT | CASSTSTDTQYF
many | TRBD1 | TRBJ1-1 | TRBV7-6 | TGTGCCAGCAGCTCGTGGCCCCGACTTCAGGGGGTGACTTCAATGAACACTGAAGCTTTCTTT | CASSSWPRLQGVTSMNTEAFF
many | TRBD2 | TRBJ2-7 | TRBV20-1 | TGCAGTGCTCGAACGCTAGCGGGGGGCTCATACGAGCAGTACTTC | CSARTLAGGSYEQYF
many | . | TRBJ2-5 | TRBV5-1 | TGCGCCAGCAGCACGGGAGGAATGGGGACAATACAAGAGACCCAGTACTTC | CASSTGGMGTIQETQYF
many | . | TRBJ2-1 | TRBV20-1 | TGCAGTGCTAGAGATCTGAGTAGAAGTTACAATGAGCAGTTCTTC | CSARDLSRSYNEQFF
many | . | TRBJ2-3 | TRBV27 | TGTGCCAGCAGTTCTCCAGGGACCACAGATACGCAGTATTTT | CASSSPGTTDTQYF
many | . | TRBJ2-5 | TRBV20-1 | TGCAGTGCTAGCTCAGCGAGAGAGACCCAGTACTTC | CSASSARETQYF
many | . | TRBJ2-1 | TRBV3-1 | TGTGCCAGCAGCCAAGTCAACGGAGCCAATGAGCAGTTCTTC | CASSQVNGANEQFF
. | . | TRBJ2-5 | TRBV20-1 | TGCAGTGGTCAGCCACTAGCTGTGGGGACCCAGTACTTC | CSGQPLAVGTQYF
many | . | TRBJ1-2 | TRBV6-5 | TGTGCCAGCAGTCCAGGGCTCTATGGCTACACCTTC | CASSPGLYGYTF
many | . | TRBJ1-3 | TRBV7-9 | TGTGCCAGCAGCCCCCGAATAAGGTCTGGAAACACCATATATTTT | CASSPRIRSGNTIYF
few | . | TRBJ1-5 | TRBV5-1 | TGCGCCACCACCCCCAAGGGTGGTGGGCAGCCCCAGCATTTT | CATTPKGGGQPQHF
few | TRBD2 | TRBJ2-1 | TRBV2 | TGTGCCAGCAGCCTCAAGCGGGAGAAAGGAAATGAGCAGTTCTTC | CASSLKREKGNEQFF
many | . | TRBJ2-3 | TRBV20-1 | TGCAGTGCTAGGCCGAGGTATAGTTACACTACAGATACGCAGTATTTT | CSARPRYSYTTDTQYF
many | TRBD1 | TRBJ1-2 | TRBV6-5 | TGTGCCAGCAGTTATGCAGGGGGCGCAGTGGATGGCTACACCTTC | CASSYAGGAVDGYTF
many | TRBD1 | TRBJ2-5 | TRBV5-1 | TGCGCCAGCAGCTTGGGGGACAGGGACCGGGAGACCCAGTACTTC | CASSLGDRDRETQYF
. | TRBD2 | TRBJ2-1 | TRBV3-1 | TGTGCCAGCAGCGGGACTAGCGGGGGGGCCTGGAATGAGCAGTTCTTC | CASSGTSGGAWNEQFF
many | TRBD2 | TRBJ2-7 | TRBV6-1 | TGTGCCAGCAGTGAACCAGCCGGGACTAGGTCCTACGAGCAGTACTTC | CASSEPAGTRSYEQYF
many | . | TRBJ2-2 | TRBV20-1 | TGCAGTGCTAGAGCGCTGAGCGCGGCGAACACCGGGGAGCTGTTTTTT | CSARALSAANTGELFF
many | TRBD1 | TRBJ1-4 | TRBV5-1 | TGCGCCAGCAGACCAGGACAGGCAACTAATGAAAAACTGTTTTTT | CASRPGQATNEKLFF
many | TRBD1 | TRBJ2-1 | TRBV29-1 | TGCAGCGCTGGACAGGGGGCGGACTGGGGTGAGCAGTTCTTC | CSAGQGADWGEQFF
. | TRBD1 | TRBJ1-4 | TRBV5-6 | TGTGCCAGCAGCGCACCGGGACAGAGGGCAACTAATGAAAAACTGTTTTTT | CASSAPGQRATNEKLFF
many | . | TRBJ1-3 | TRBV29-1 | TGCAGCGTTGTGAGGGATGGTGGAAACACCATATATTTT | CSVVRDGGNTIYF
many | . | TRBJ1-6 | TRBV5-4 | TGTGCCAGCAGCTATAACAGGGAATCACCCCTCCACTTT | CASSYNRESPLHF
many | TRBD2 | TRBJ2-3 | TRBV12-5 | TGTGCTAGTGGTTTTGGGGTGACTAGCGCAACAGATACGCAGTATTTT | CASGFGVTSATDTQYF
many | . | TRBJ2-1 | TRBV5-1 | TGCGCCAGCAGCTTGGCCCAGGCCGACAATGAGCAGTTCTTC | CASSLAQADNEQFF
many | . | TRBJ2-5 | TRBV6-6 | TGTGCCAGCAGTTACTCGATGGTGGGTGAGACCCAGTACTTC | CASSYSMVGETQYF
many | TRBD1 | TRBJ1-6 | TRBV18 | TGTGCCAGCTCACCACCGGACAGGGGAGATTCACCCCTCCACTTT | CASSPPDRGDSPLHF
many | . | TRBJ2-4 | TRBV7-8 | TGTGCCAGCAGCTTAAATAGCGTACTAGCCAAAAACATTCAGTACTTC | CASSLNSVLAKNIQYF
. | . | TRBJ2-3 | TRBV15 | TGTGCCACCAGCAGAGGGGATAGCACAGATACGCAGTATTTT | CATSRGDSTDTQYF
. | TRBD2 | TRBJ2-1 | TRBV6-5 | TGTGCCAGCAGCCGCATGGCGGGGGTTTTCAATGAGCAGTTCTTC | CASSRMAGVFNEQFF
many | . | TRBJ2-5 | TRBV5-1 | TGCGCCAGCAGAATTGGGCCTCAAGAGACCCAGTACTTC | CASRIGPQETQYF
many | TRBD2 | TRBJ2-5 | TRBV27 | TGTGCCAGCAGTTCACCGGGACTAGCGGCCCAAGAGACCCAGTACTTC | CASSSPGLAAQETQYF
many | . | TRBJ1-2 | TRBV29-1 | TGCAGCGTTGGAAGCGGGACTTATGGCTACACCTTC | CSVGSGTYGYTF
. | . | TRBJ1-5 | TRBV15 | TGTGCCACCAGCAGACAGGGGCCGGCTCAGCCCCAGCATTTT | CATSRQGPAQPQHF
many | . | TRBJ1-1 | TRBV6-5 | TGTGCCAGCAGTTACTCGCAGGGAAACACTGAAGCTTTCTTT | CASSYSQGNTEAFF
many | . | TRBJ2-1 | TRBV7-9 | TGTGCCAGCAGCTTAGCTCCGGCGGGGCTAGCAGAGAATGAGCAGTTCTTC | CASSLAPAGLAENEQFF
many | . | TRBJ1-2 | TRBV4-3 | TGCGCCAGCAGCCAAGATCGGCGGGGCCCCTATGGCTACACCTTC | CASSQDRRGPYGYTF
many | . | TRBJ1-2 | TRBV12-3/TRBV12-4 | TGTGCCAGCAGTTTTGGGGGACTTTCTGACTATGGCTACACCTTC | CASSFGGLSDYGYTF
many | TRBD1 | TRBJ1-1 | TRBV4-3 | TGCGCCAGCAGTCAGGGACAGGGGATGAACACTGAAGCTTTCTTT | CASSQGQGMNTEAFF
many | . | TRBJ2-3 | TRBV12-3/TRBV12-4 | TGTGCCAGCAGTTTAGGGTATGGGGGGCCTACAGATACGCAGTATTTT | CASSLGYGGPTDTQYF
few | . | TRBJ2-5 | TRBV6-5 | TGTGCCAGCAGTTACTTTGGCCCGGGCCAAGAGACCCAGTACTTC | CASSYFGPGQETQYF
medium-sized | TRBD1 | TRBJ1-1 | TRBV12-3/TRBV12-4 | TGTGCCAGCAGAGGGACAGGGGGAAACACTGAAGCTTTCTTT | CASRGTGGNTEAFF
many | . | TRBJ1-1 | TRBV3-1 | TGTGCCAGCACCTCGCACGGGACACAGAACACTGAAGCTTTCTTT | CASTSHGTQNTEAFF